These 8 T cell receptor beta chains share one sample of origin, sequenced in a study of cytomegalovirus exposure and HLA in healthy donors. Primers for the PCR totalled 60 Vbeta and 13 Jbeta. Data came from immunoSEQ multiplex PCR; TCRdb stores just in-frame clones and leaves some out. The sample has over 65,000 clones, about 76% seen once. Sample: PBMCs. The receptors originated from a woman aged 40 to 50 in good health and CMV-seropositive.

The chain employs TRBV30 and TRBJ1-4; D remains ambiguous. Germline-derived CDR1 and CDR2 are GTSNPN and SVGIG (reference sequence). Trimming shortened V by 0 bases and J by 5 bases, and 13 bases separated the two germline ends. The CDR3 sequence is 15 residues long. The CDR3 DNA follows: TGTGCCTGGAGTGTGGGAGTACAATCCAATGAAAAACTGTTTTTT. The encoded protein is CAWSVGVQSNEKLFF.

This clone was recorded only once. J is TRBJ1-2 and V is TRBV27, with D unclear. V was trimmed by 2 bases and J by 2 bases, leaving 12 bases between them. Germline assignment: CDR1 MNHEY and CDR2 SMNVEV (reference sequence). The CDR3 runs 15 residues. CDR3 protein: CASSLRRSRNYGYTF. The CDR3 bases are TGTGCCAGCAGTTTACGTCGGTCCCGGAACTATGGCTACACCTTC.

The chain employs TRBV5-4 and TRBJ1-3; 7 bases line up with TRBD1. Germline assignment: CDR1 SGHNT and CDR2 YYREEE (reference sequence). V lost 3 bases, J lost 3 bases, and 3 bases stayed unmatched. The CDR3 loop spans 14 amino acids. The CDR3 sequence: CASSWGTDGNTIYF. As DNA, the CDR3 is TGTGCCAGCAGCTGGGGGACAGATGGAAACACCATATATTTT.

For the CDR3, the DNA is TGTGCCAGCAGTGAACAGGGGGAAGGAAACACCATATATTTT. Translation gives CASSEQGEGNTIYF. This chain joins TRBV2 and TRBJ1-3; TRBD1 agrees at 7 bases. This CDR3 spans 14 amino acids. Germline CDR1 SNHLY, CDR2 FYNNEI. V shed 2 bases and J 4 bases; nucleotides not matched to a gene: 2.

The rearrangement uses TRBV5-6 and TRBJ2-7; possible D gene TRBD2, 5 bases. Trimming removed 0 bases from V and 7 bases from J, with 17 bases in between. The CDR3 runs to 15 residues. CDR1 SGHDT and CDR2 YYEEEE come from the germline V gene. Here the CDR3 DNA reads TGTGCCAGCAGCTTGGGGCAGGTCCTCACGGGGGAGCAGTACTTC. This sequence encodes CASSLGQVLTGEQYF. Complete variable domain (other parts from reference TRBV5-6 and TRBJ2-7): DAGVTQSPTHLIKTRGQQVTLRCSPKSGHDTVSWYQQALGQGPQFIFQYYEEEERQRGNFPDRFSGHQFPNYSSELNVNALLLGDSALYLCASSLGQVLTGEQYFGPGTRLTVT.

The chain is built from TRBV5-1 and TRBJ1-2, with a weak D call TRBD1 (5 bases). Germline V gene lookup returns CDR1 SGHRS and CDR2 YFSETQ. The V end was cut by 0 bases, the J end by 6 bases, with 12 bases between. This CDR3 spans 14 amino acids. CDR3: CASSLAGGNNGYTF. CDR3 nucleotides: TGCGCCAGCAGCTTGGCGGGGGGTAATAATGGCTACACCTTC.

V usage is TRBV29-1 and J usage is TRBJ2-3, with D possibly being TRBD2 (5 bases). CDR1 SQVTM and CDR2 ANQGSEA come from the germline V gene. The CDR3 length is 12 residues. The V end lost 4 bases, the J end lost 9 bases, and 14 bases lay between the germline ends. CDR3 nucleotide sequence: TGCAGCGTTGGTTCTAGCCCATTGACGCAGTATTTT. It is translated as CSVGSSPLTQYF.

This sequence joins TRBV2 and TRBJ1-5, with D unclear. This CDR3 has 12 amino acids. Trimming stripped 6 bases from V and 9 bases from J, with 12 bases between. Germline CDR1 is SNHLY and CDR2 is FYNNEI. CDR3 protein: CASREFTGPQHF. The DNA of the CDR3 is TGTGCCAGCAGGGAATTCACGGGGCCCCAGCATTTT.